This TCR beta chain came from a study of CD8 T cells in ankylosing spondylitis. This clonotype was seen a few times. Its specificity is unknown. TCRdb processed the 5' RACE reads anew with MiXCR; each CDR3 protein has one entry. The sample carries 150,000 or so distinct CDR3 sequences, around 16% recorded once. V lost 2 bases, J lost 7 bases, and 11 bases lay in between. CDR1 and CDR2 from the germline V gene are LGHDT and YNNKEL (reference sequence). The CDR3 runs 13 residues. Study-wide points: Some of the motif variants had earlier been found in reactive arthritis patients' fluid and blood. Clones linked with disease were CD8+ and fairly uncommon in the peripheral blood.

The V gene is TRBV3-1, the J gene TRBJ2-5; D possibly matches TRBD1 or TRBD2 (5 bases each). The sequenced sample consisted of blood, either unsorted or a sorted T cell fraction (not recorded which). The origin of this receptor is a male donor with ankylosing spondylitis or in good health (not recorded which). This CDR3 reads CASSQQGSGTQYF. The CDR3 DNA sequence: TGTGCCAGCAGCCAACAGGGAAGCGGGACCCAGTACTTC.